Following are 22 T cell receptor beta chains from one sample sequenced in a study of T cell repertoires in cytomegalovirus infection. TCRdb ran MiXCR on the reads and lists one entry per CDR3 protein. The data hold roughly 320,000 distinct CDR3 sequences, with more than 9% observed a single time. The sequencing input was PBMCs. These receptors all stem from a human donor in good health (CMV status not recorded). Some clones in this sample may be carry-over from other donors' samples.

The CDR3 DNA reads as TGCGCCAGCAGTGAGGCGGGACAGGTCAATCAGCCCCAGCATTTT. Residues: CASSEAGQVNQPQHF. The chain recombines TRBV10-2 with TRBJ1-5, with 8 bases lining up with TRBD1. The CDR3 extends over 15 amino acids. Germline CDR1 is WSHSY and CDR2 is SAAADI. V lost 2 bases, J lost 3 bases, and 3 bases stayed unmatched.

The CDR3 is CASSLAYRGGETQYF. In DNA form, the CDR3 reads TGTGCCAGCAGCTTAGCGTACCGGGGGGGAGAGACCCAGTACTTC. J is TRBJ2-5 and V is TRBV7-2; 8 nucleotides align to TRBD2. With 0 bases clipped from V and 4 bases from J, the junction kept 4 bases outside the gene matches. The CDR3 consists of 15 residues. Germline assignment: CDR1 SGHTA and CDR2 FQGNSA.

This clonotype was found many times. The J gene is TRBJ1-5, the V gene TRBV28, with D uncertain. CDR3 length: 13 amino acids. Trimming took off 5 bases at V and 7 bases at J, with 12 bases between the two ends. From germline, CDR1 is MDHEN and CDR2 SYDVKM. CDR3 nucleotides: TGTGCCAGCAGTGATAGAGCCAGACAGCCCCAGCATTTT. Amino acid sequence: CASSDRARQPQHF.

The genes are TRBV20-1 and TRBJ2-3; no firm D call. The CDR3 is 14 residues long. Germline V gives CDR1 DFQATT, CDR2 SNEGSKA (reference sequence). The V gene lost 4 bases and the J gene lost 2 bases, with 13 bases spanning the gap. This chain's CDR3 is CSATDWGNTDTQYF. In nucleotides, the CDR3 is TGCAGTGCTACTGACTGGGGTAACACAGATACGCAGTATTTT.

Many counts were recorded for this clonotype. The CDR3 loop reads CASSPNTGELYNEQFF. The DNA for the CDR3 is TGTGCCAGCAGCCCAAATACAGGGGAATTGTACAATGAGCAGTTCTTC. This chain connects TRBV7-9 to TRBJ2-1, with 7 bases matching TRBD1. In germline, CDR1 is SEHNR, CDR2 FQNEAQ (reference sequence). With 5 bases clipped from V and 4 bases from J, the junction kept 11 bases outside the gene matches. The CDR3 is 16 residues long.

Of note for this clonotype: Germline and junction disagree at one end, which may indicate a read error. The chain joins TRBV12-3 or TRBV12-4 to TRBJ2-7; 7 bases are a match to TRBD2. CDR3 length equals 14 residues. CDR3 sequence: CAGSLVAGAYEQYF. CDR3 bases: TGTGCCGGCAGTTTAGTAGCGGGTGCCTACGAGCAGTACTTC.

This clonotype occurred a few times. The gene calls are TRBV18 and TRBJ1-1; no reliable D call. V was pared by 1 base and J by 1 base, with 7 bases between. Per germline, CDR1 KGHSH and CDR2 LQKENI. The CDR3 is 14 residues long. As DNA, the CDR3 is TGTGCCAGCTCACCACAAGCTGGGAACACTGAAGCTTTCTTT. Translated: CASSPQAGNTEAFF.

V and J are TRBV20-1 and TRBJ1-1; D is undetermined. This CDR3 comprises 15 residues. Per germline, CDR1 DFQATT and CDR2 SNEGSKA (reference sequence). V was clipped by 5 bases and J by 4 bases, with 20 bases between them. The CDR3 is CSAQSKMARTTEAFF. CDR3 in DNA: TGCAGTGCTCAATCTAAGATGGCAAGGACCACTGAAGCTTTCTTT.

At least ten counts were recorded for this clonotype. This chain links TRBV25-1 with TRBJ2-6; unclear D gene. The CDR3 consists of 15 residues. Germline CDR1 is MGHDK and CDR2 is SYGVNS. The V gene lost 2 bases and the J gene lost 0 bases, with 5 bases spanning the gap. This CDR3 reads CASSEPYSGANVLTF. Written as DNA, the CDR3 is TGTGCCAGCAGTGAACCGTACTCTGGGGCCAACGTCCTGACTTTC.

This clonotype was counted a few times. The chain combines TRBV7-2 with TRBJ1-2; TRBD1 is a possible D gene (5 bases). The CDR3 covers 14 residues. V gave up 4 bases and J gave up 4 bases, with 13 bases separating them. CDR1 and CDR2 from the germline V gene are SGHTA and FQGNSA. CDR3 protein: CASSSGFRGYGYTF. The CDR3 DNA sequence: TGTGCCAGCAGCTCGGGATTTAGGGGCTATGGCTACACCTTC.

At least ten counts were recorded for this clonotype. The V and J genes are TRBV20-1 and TRBJ1-2, with a possible D match to TRBD1 (5 bases). This CDR3 is built from 11 residues. The V end was cut by 6 bases, the J end by 6 bases, with 11 bases between. Germline V lookup: CDR1 DFQATT, CDR2 SNEGSKA (reference sequence). The chain's CDR3 is CSAWGPNGYTF. In nucleotides, the CDR3 is TGCAGTGCCTGGGGACCAAATGGCTACACCTTC.

The chain uses TRBV12-3 or TRBV12-4 and TRBJ2-3, with D hard to call. The CDR3 runs to 13 residues. The ends were cut back, 6 bases at V and 0 bases at J, with 7 bases in the middle. The CDR3 is CASRTVSTDTQYF. CDR3 in DNA: TGTGCCAGCAGGACTGTAAGCACAGATACGCAGTATTTT.

This clonotype was seen many times. The V gene is TRBV19, the J gene TRBJ2-1; tentatively, D is TRBD1 (5 bases). The CDR3 loop spans 16 amino acids. Per germline, CDR1 LNHDA and CDR2 SQIVND (reference sequence). The V gene lost 4 bases and the J gene lost 0 bases, with 13 bases spanning the gap. DNA of the CDR3: TGTGCCAGTAGTACGCCGACAGCGAACTCCTACAATGAGCAGTTCTTC. Residues: CASSTPTANSYNEQFF. The full variable domain, with the rest looked up from reference TRBV19 and TRBJ2-1, is DGGITQSPKYLFRKEGQNVTLSCEQNLNHDAMYWYRQDPGQGLRLIYYSQIVNDFQKGDIAEGYSVSREKKESFPLTVTSAQKNPTAFYLCASSTPTANSYNEQFFGPGTRLTVL.

This clonotype was detected a few times. The gene calls are TRBV2 and TRBJ2-3; 8 nucleotides agree with TRBD1. The CDR3 spans 15 residues. Germline assignment: CDR1 SNHLY and CDR2 FYNNEI. Unmatched junction bases numbered 5, after V lost 6 bases and J lost 0 bases. The CDR3 loop is CASSPWTGSTDTQYF. CDR3 nucleotide sequence: TGTGCCAGCAGCCCTTGGACAGGGAGCACAGATACGCAGTATTTT.

V usage is TRBV30 and J usage is TRBJ1-1; D remains unclear. Trimming took off 1 base at V and 3 bases at J, with 9 bases between the two ends. The CDR3 contains 13 residues. Germline assignment: CDR1 GTSNPN and CDR2 SVGIG (reference sequence). CDR3: CAWSEQRYTEAFF. The DNA of the CDR3 is TGTGCCTGGAGTGAACAGCGGTACACTGAAGCTTTCTTT.

Ten or more counts support this clonotype. The gene calls are TRBV20-1 and TRBJ2-7; 10 nucleotides line up with TRBD2. V trimming: 3 bases; J trimming: 6 bases; junction bases outside the gene matches: 8. The CDR3 has 14 residues. Germline CDR1 is DFQATT and CDR2 is SNEGSKA (reference sequence). The CDR3 loop reads CSASLLAGAGEQYF. CDR3 bases: TGCAGTGCTAGTTTGCTAGCGGGAGCCGGCGAGCAGTACTTC.

The chain recombines TRBV5-6 with TRBJ2-1; 10 positions match TRBD2. Trimming removed 4 bases from V and 7 bases from J; junction bases left unmatched: 5. Per germline, CDR1 SGHDT and CDR2 YYEEEE. This CDR3 region has 14 residues. CDR3: CASSGLAASNEQFF. Written as DNA, the CDR3 is TGTGCCAGCAGCGGACTAGCGGCTTCAAATGAGCAGTTCTTC.

The sample holds many counts of this clonotype. The rearrangement joins TRBV5-1 to TRBJ2-1; no definite D call. V shed 0 bases and J shed 4 bases, with 8 bases lying between them. CDR3 length: 14 amino acids. Germline V gives CDR1 SGHRS, CDR2 YFSETQ. CDR3 region: CASSLEQTYNEQFF. The CDR3 DNA is TGCGCCAGCAGCTTGGAGCAGACTTACAATGAGCAGTTCTTC.

The chain carries TRBV4-2 and TRBJ1-2, with TRBD1 matching over 7 bases. Trimming at V came to 1 base and at J to 5 bases, leaving 7 bases not matched to a gene. Germline loops: CDR1 LGHNA, CDR2 YNFKEQ. The CDR3 covers 15 residues. CDR3 coding DNA: TGTGCCAGCAGCCAAGTCAGACAGGGACTATATGGCTACACCTTC. Encoded protein: CASSQVRQGLYGYTF.

This clonotype was seen repeatedly, ten times or more. This chain joins TRBV7-3 and TRBJ2-5; D not resolved. Looked up from germline, CDR1 is SGHTA and CDR2 is FQGTGA. Trimming left V 2 bases short and J 4 bases short, with 5 bases between. CDR3 length equals 12 residues. The CDR3 bases are TGTGCCAGCAGCTTATACGGAGAGACCCAGTACTTC. This sequence encodes CASSLYGETQYF.

The chain joins TRBV20-1 to TRBJ2-7; D is unclear. This CDR3 comprises 13 residues. Germline V gene data show CDR1 as DFQATT and CDR2 as SNEGSKA (reference sequence). Deletions cut 3 bases from V and 2 bases from J, with 11 bases between. The CDR3 is CSASDQSTYEQYF. In nucleotides, the CDR3 is TGCAGTGCTAGTGACCAGAGTACCTACGAGCAGTACTTC.

This clonotype came up many times. The genes are TRBV11-3 and TRBJ2-3; 8 bases agree with TRBD2. Germline V gives CDR1 SGHNT, CDR2 YENEEA. There are 14 residues in the CDR3. V lost 5 bases to trimming and J lost 5 bases; unmatched junction nucleotides: 6. The CDR3 here is CASSHPGGRDTQYF. The CDR3 nucleotides read TGTGCCAGCAGCCACCCGGGGGGGAGAGATACGCAGTATTTT.